This T cell receptor beta chain was captured by sequencing in a study of T cells in Graves' hyperthyroidism and ophthalmopathy. Study-level findings and limits: Model predictions of ophthalmopathy came a median approximately 6.2 months before onset. Most thyroid-expanded clonotypes above 0.001 were also found in blood.

A single count supports this clonotype. The antigen is undetermined. Amplification yielded TCR beta CDR3 regions, with RNA transcripts as the source. HTBI primers were the set used in a first-round RT-PCR of the TCR CDR3. A single record per CDR3 protein comes from TCRdb applying MiXCR to the multiplex PCR reads. This sample has roughly 510,000 distinct CDR3 sequences, with 46% found just once. The CDR3 length is 14 residues. Germline V gene data show CDR1 as SGHAT and CDR2 as FQNNGV. Trimming removed 5 bases at V and 3 bases at J, with 14 bases between. Patients with uncontrolled infections, other autoimmune diseases, pregnancy or lactation were excluded. Diagnosing involved the use of clinical symptoms, serum thyroxine and TRAb, thyroid ultrasound and orbital computed tomography.

The genes are TRBV11-2 and TRBJ2-7; tentative D call: TRBD1 (6 bases). This clonotype was obtained from an adult woman with Graves' disease, either hyperthyroidism or ophthalmopathy (not recorded which). The specimen was peripheral blood or thyroid tissue (not recorded which). Here the CDR3 DNA reads TGTGCCAGCAGCCGAAGACAGGCGGACTACGAGCAGTACTTC. This translates into CASSRRQADYEQYF.